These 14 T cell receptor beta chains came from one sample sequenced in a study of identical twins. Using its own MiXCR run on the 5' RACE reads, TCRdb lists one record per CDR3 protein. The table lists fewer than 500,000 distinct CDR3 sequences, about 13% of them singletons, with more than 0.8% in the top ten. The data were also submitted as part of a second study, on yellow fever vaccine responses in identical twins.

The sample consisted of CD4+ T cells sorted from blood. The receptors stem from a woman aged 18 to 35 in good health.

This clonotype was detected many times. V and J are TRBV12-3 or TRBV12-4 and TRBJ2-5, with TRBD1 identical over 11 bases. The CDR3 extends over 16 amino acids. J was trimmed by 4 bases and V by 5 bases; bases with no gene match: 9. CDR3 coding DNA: TGTGCCAGCAGTCTAAGGACAGGGGGCGCGGGAGAGACCCAGTACTTC. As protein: CASSLRTGGAGETQYF.

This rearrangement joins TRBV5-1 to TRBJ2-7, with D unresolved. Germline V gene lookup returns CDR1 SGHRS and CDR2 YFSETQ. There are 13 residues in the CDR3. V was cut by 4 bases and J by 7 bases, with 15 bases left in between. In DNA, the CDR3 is TGCGCCAGCAGCCCTCATATGGCATCGGAGCAGTACTTC. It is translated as CASSPHMASEQYF. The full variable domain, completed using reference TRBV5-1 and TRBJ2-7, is KAGVTQTPRYLIKTRGQQVTLSCSPISGHRSVSWYQQTPGQGLQFLFEYFSETQRNKGNFPGRFSGRQFSNSRSEMNVSTLELGDSALYLCASSPHMASEQYFGPGTRLTVT.

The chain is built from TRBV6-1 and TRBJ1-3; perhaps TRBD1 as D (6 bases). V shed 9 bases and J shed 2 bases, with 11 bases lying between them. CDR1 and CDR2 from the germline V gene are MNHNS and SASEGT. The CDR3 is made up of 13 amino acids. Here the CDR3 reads CASQAGAGNTIYF. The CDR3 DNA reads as TGTGCCAGTCAAGCAGGGGCTGGAAACACCATATATTTT.

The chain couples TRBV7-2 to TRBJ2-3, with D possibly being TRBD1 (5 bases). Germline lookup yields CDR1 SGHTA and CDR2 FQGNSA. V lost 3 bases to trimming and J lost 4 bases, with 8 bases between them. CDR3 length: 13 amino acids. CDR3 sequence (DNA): TGTGCCAGCAGCTTCCAGGGTTCAGATACGCAGTATTTT. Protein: CASSFQGSDTQYF.

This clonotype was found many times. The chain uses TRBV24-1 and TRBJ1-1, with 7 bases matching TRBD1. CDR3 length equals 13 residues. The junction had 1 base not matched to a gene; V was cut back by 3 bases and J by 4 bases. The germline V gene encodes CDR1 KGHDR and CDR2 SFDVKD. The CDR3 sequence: CATSDTGATEAFF. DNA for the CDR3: TGTGCCACCAGTGATACAGGGGCCACTGAAGCTTTCTTT.

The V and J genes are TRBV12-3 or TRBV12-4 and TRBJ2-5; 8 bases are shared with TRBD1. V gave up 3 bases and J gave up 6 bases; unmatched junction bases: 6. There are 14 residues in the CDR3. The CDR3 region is CASSFQGATKTQYF. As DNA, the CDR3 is TGTGCCAGCAGTTTTCAGGGGGCTACAAAGACCCAGTACTTC.

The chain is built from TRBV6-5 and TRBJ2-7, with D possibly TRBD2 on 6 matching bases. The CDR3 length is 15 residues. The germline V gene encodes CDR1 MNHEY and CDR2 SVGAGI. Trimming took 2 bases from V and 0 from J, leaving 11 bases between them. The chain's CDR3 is CASSYGGTSSYEQYF. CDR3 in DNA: TGTGCCAGCAGTTACGGAGGGACCAGCTCCTACGAGCAGTACTTC.

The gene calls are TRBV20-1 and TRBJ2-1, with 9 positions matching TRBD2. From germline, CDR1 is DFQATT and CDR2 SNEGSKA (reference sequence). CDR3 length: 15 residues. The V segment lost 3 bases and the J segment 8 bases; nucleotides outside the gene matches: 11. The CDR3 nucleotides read TGCAGTGCTAGGGTGGCGGGGGGGCAGATCGATGAGCAGTTCTTC. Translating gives CSARVAGGQIDEQFF.

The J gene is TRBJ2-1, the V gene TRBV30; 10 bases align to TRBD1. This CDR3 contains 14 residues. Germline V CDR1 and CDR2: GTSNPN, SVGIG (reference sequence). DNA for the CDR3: TGTGCTGAATCAGACAGGGGGCCCTACAATGAGCAGTTCTTC. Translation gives CAESDRGPYNEQFF.

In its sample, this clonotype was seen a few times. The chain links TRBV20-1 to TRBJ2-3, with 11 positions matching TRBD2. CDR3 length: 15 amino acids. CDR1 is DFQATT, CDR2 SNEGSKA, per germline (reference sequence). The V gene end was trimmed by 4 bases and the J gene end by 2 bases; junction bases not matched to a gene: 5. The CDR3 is CSAISGLAATDTQYF. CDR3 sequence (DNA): TGCAGTGCTATATCGGGACTAGCGGCCACAGATACGCAGTATTTT.

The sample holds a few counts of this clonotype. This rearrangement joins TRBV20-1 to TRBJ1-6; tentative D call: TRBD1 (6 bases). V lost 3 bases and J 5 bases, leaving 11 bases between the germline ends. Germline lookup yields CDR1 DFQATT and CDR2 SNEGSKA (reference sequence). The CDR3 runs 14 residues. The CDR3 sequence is CSARYPGDNSPLHF. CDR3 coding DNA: TGCAGTGCTAGGTACCCAGGGGATAATTCACCCCTCCACTTT.

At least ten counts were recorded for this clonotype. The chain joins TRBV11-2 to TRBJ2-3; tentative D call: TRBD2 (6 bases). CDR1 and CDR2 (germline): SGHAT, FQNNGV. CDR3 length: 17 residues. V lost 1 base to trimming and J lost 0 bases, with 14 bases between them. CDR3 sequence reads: CASSLGSGATSTDTQYF. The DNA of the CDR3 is TGTGCCAGCAGCTTAGGTAGCGGAGCTACTAGCACAGATACGCAGTATTTT.

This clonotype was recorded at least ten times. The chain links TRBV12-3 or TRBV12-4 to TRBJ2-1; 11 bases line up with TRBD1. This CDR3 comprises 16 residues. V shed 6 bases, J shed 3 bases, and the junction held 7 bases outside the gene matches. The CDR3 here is CASRRTGTGGYNEQFF. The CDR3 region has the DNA TGTGCCAGCAGACGTACCGGGACAGGGGGCTACAATGAGCAGTTCTTC.

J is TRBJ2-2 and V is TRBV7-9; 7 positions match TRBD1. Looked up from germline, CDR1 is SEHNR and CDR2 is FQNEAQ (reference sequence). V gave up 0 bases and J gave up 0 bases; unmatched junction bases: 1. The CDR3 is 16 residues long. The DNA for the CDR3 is TGTGCCAGCAGCTTAGCCCAGGGGGCGAACACCGGGGAGCTGTTTTTT. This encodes CASSLAQGANTGELFF.